The 32 T cell receptor beta chains below were found in one sample sequenced in a study of shared T cell receptors in the human thymus. The data were produced by immunoSEQ multiplex PCR, yet TCRdb's version contains in-frame clones alone and is incomplete. The data hold 600,000 or so clones, with about 89% observed a single time. In addition, the sample was reused for a study of human thymus T cells.

Sequences were obtained from thymocytes. These TCRs come from a boy less than two years old with a congenital heart defect.

The chain has TRBV28 and TRBJ2-5, with 7 positions matching TRBD1. Trimming took 5 bases from V and 3 from J; bases not matched to a gene: 0. The CDR3 sequence is 12 residues long. CDR1 is MDHEN, CDR2 SYDVKM, per germline. CDR3 coding DNA: TGTGCCAGCAGTCAGGGGGAAGAGACCCAGTACTTC. Amino acid sequence: CASSQGEETQYF. The variable domain in full, with the rest retrieved from reference TRBV28 and TRBJ2-5, is DVKVTQSSRYLVKRTGEKVFLECVQDMDHENMFWYRQDPGLGLRLIYFSYDVKMKEKGDIPEGYSVSREKKERFSLILESASTNQTSMYLCASSQGEETQYFGPGTRLLVL.

This rearrangement joins TRBV2 to TRBJ2-7; tentatively, D is TRBD2 (6 bases). From germline, CDR1 is SNHLY and CDR2 FYNNEI. With 8 bases removed from V and 7 bases from J, the gap between germline ends came to 12 bases. There are 11 residues in the CDR3. Here the CDR3 reads CASLIGGEQYF. CDR3 in DNA: TGTGCCAGCTTGATCGGAGGGGAGCAGTACTTC.

V usage is TRBV28 and J usage is TRBJ2-7; D may be TRBD1 (6 bases). The V end was cut by 4 bases, the J end by 5 bases, with 15 bases between. This CDR3 is built from 14 residues. CDR1 is MDHEN and CDR2 is SYDVKM in the germline V gene. This chain's CDR3 is CASSYPPQGNEQYF. CDR3 sequence (DNA): TGTGCCAGCAGTTACCCACCACAGGGAAACGAGCAGTACTTC.

Only one count was recorded for this clone. V usage is TRBV27 and J usage is TRBJ2-7, with TRBD1 identical over 9 bases. V was pared by 4 bases and J by 3 bases, with 13 bases of the junction left unmatched. Germline values: CDR1 MNHEY, CDR2 SMNVEV (reference sequence). This CDR3 is 17 amino acids long. The CDR3 coding sequence is TGTGCCAGCAGTTCCGCCGGGACAGGGCCCTCAAACTACGAGCAGTACTTC. Encoded protein: CASSSAGTGPSNYEQYF.

This chain uses TRBV25-1 with TRBJ2-5; D perhaps matches TRBD1 (5 bases). This CDR3 region has 10 residues. Per the germline V gene, CDR1 is MGHDK and CDR2 is SYGVNS. This CDR3 is CAVSGETQYF. The CDR3 DNA reads as TGTGCGGTATCAGGGGAGACCCAGTACTTC.

The chain recombines TRBV30 with TRBJ1-2, with 9 positions matching TRBD1. V dropped 2 bases and J dropped 7; count of bases not matched to a gene: 2. The CDR3 length is 12 residues. Germline loops: CDR1 GTSNPN, CDR2 SVGIG (reference sequence). Written as DNA, the CDR3 is TGTGCCTGGAGTTCGGGACAGGGTGGCTACACCTTC. It translates to CAWSSGQGGYTF.

The V gene is TRBV5-6, the J gene TRBJ1-6; a possible D gene is TRBD1 (6 bases). CDR1 and CDR2 (germline): SGHDT, YYEEEE. The CDR3 has 16 amino acids. V lost 2 bases to trimming and J lost 10 bases, with 19 bases between them. The CDR3, as DNA: TGTGCCAGCAGCTTACGGGCCGAGGGGGTAGAGTCACCCCTCCACTTT. Residues: CASSLRAEGVESPLHF.

The rearrangement links TRBV11-2 to TRBJ2-7; D may be TRBD1 (7 bases). V lost 3 bases to trimming and J lost 4 bases, with 19 bases between them. The CDR3 spans 16 residues. Germline CDR1 and CDR2: SGHAT and FQNNGV. The CDR3 DNA is TGTGCCAGCAGCTTTGAGGCTCTCTCAGGGGGGTACGAGCAGTACTTC. Translating it yields CASSFEALSGGYEQYF.

The rearrangement uses TRBV7-9 and TRBJ2-2; 10 nucleotides match TRBD2. Germline V CDR1 and CDR2: SEHNR, FQNEAQ (reference sequence). The CDR3 length is 17 residues. V trimming: 1 base; J trimming: 5 bases; junction bases outside the gene matches: 7. In DNA, the CDR3 is TGTGCCAGCAGCTTAGTGCGTCTAGCGGGAGATACCGGGGAGCTGTTTTTT. Amino acid sequence: CASSLVRLAGDTGELFF.

V gene TRBV28 combines with J gene TRBJ1-3; tentatively, D is TRBD1 (6 bases). The V end was cut by 4 bases, the J end by 4 bases, with 14 bases between. Per the germline V gene, CDR1 is MDHEN and CDR2 is SYDVKM. The CDR3 loop spans 15 amino acids. CDR3 DNA: TGTGCCAGCAGTTCAACCCAGGGGAGAGGAAACACCATATATTTT. It specifies CASSSTQGRGNTIYF.

The chain recombines TRBV7-9 with TRBJ2-7; 7 bases agree with TRBD2. The CDR3 runs 18 residues. V dropped 5 bases and J dropped 3; count of bases not matched to a gene: 19. Germline V gene lookup returns CDR1 SEHNR and CDR2 FQNEAQ (reference sequence). DNA of the CDR3: TGTGCCAGCAGCCCCGAGGAGCGGGAAGAAAAACCTGTCTACGAGCAGTACTTC. Protein sequence: CASSPEEREEKPVYEQYF.

The chain uses TRBV7-3 and TRBJ1-2; TRBD1 agrees at 7 bases. The junction had 4 bases not matched to a gene; V was cut back by 5 bases and J by 1 base. CDR3 size: 14 residues. The germline gives CDR1 SGHTA, CDR2 FQGTGA. The CDR3 DNA is TGTGCCAGCAGCCCGGGACAGCTTAACTATGGCTACACCTTC. Its protein is CASSPGQLNYGYTF.

The V call is TRBV5-1, the J call TRBJ2-1; TRBD1 matches 10 bases. The CDR3 covers 16 residues. Trimming took 3 bases from V and 7 from J; bases not matched to a gene: 10. Germline-derived CDR1 and CDR2 are SGHRS and YFSETQ. The CDR3 coding sequence is TGCGCCAGCAGCTCGCAAGGGGACAGGGGTGAGAATGAGCAGTTCTTC. Its protein product is CASSSQGDRGENEQFF.

This clone was seen once. This chain connects TRBV7-2 to TRBJ2-1, with TRBD2 matching 12 bases. CDR3 size: 18 residues. Germline CDR1 SGHTA, CDR2 FQGNSA. J gave up 7 bases and V 5 bases, and 15 bases lay outside the gene matches. The DNA of the CDR3 is TGTGCCAGCAGCGCAAGACTAGCGGGGGATCTACAGGGGAATGAGCAGTTCTTC. Translating gives CASSARLAGDLQGNEQFF.

The chain links TRBV28 to TRBJ2-5, with a possible D match to TRBD2 (5 bases). This CDR3 comprises 17 residues. V lost 3 bases to trimming and J lost 5 bases, with 22 bases between them. Germline V CDR1 and CDR2: MDHEN, SYDVKM. For the CDR3, the DNA is TGTGCCAGCAGTTTTAGCCCTTTTCGCCGCAGCGGTGAGACCCAGTACTTC. Amino acids: CASSFSPFRRSGETQYF.

The chain has TRBV19 and TRBJ1-5; D ambiguous. Trimming removed 7 bases from V and 1 base from J, with 14 bases in between. This CDR3 is 15 amino acids long. The germline V gene has CDR1 LNHDA and CDR2 SQIVND (reference sequence). CDR3 sequence reads: CASTQIHRSNQPQHF. The DNA for the CDR3 is TGTGCCAGTACCCAAATTCACAGAAGCAATCAGCCCCAGCATTTT.

The chain links TRBV9 to TRBJ2-5, with D possibly matching TRBD2 (6 bases). The CDR3 contains 14 residues. The germline V and J ends were trimmed by 4 bases and 5 bases, with 15 bases remaining between them. Per germline, CDR1 SGDLS and CDR2 YYNGEE. The CDR3 here is CASSPRTNEETQYF. As DNA, the CDR3 is TGTGCCAGCAGCCCCCGGACTAATGAGGAGACCCAGTACTTC.

The chain couples TRBV27 to TRBJ2-7, with D tentatively TRBD1 (5 bases). CDR3 length equals 12 residues. Germline lookup yields CDR1 MNHEY and CDR2 SMNVEV (reference sequence). V was trimmed by 1 base and J by 8 bases, leaving 9 bases between them. For the CDR3, the DNA is TGTGCCAGCAGTTTATGGGGCGGAAAGCAGTACTTC. It translates to CASSLWGGKQYF.

The chain carries TRBV5-4 and TRBJ2-3, with D possibly TRBD2 on 5 matching bases. Trimming removed 4 bases at V and 7 bases at J, with 13 bases between. The length of the CDR3 is 13 residues. CDR1 and CDR2 from the germline V gene are SGHNT and YYREEE (reference sequence). The CDR3 DNA is TGTGCCAGCAGCCCCGGGGAGTCTTATACGCAGTATTTT. Translated: CASSPGESYTQYF.

The chain joins TRBV28 to TRBJ1-5, with a possible D match to TRBD1 (5 bases). Trimming removed 3 bases from V and 2 bases from J, with 17 bases in between. From germline, CDR1 is MDHEN and CDR2 SYDVKM. The CDR3 is made up of 17 amino acids. The chain's CDR3 is CASSFWEVGRGNQPQHF. Here the CDR3 DNA reads TGTGCCAGCAGTTTCTGGGAGGTCGGCAGGGGCAATCAGCCCCAGCATTTT.

DNA for the CDR3: TGTGCCAGCAGCTATTCAGACAGGCCCTATGGCTACACCTTC. This translates into CASSYSDRPYGYTF. The J gene is TRBJ1-2, the V gene TRBV7-9, with a tentative D call TRBD1 (6 bases). CDR1 SEHNR and CDR2 FQNEAQ come from the germline V gene (reference sequence). The CDR3 is made up of 14 amino acids. V lost 4 bases and J 4 bases, leaving 13 bases between the germline ends.

The chain uses TRBV21-1 and TRBJ2-1; the table's D gene call, TRBD2, was not cross checked with the DNA. TRBV21-1 is classified as a pseudogene. This CDR3 has 16 amino acids. The CDR3 coding sequence is TGTGCCAGCAGCAAACGGGAGCGGGCAGCCCACAATGAGCAGTTCTTC. Translation: CASSKRERAAHNEQFF.

This chain links TRBV28 with TRBJ2-1, with 7 bases matching TRBD1. The CDR3 runs 16 residues. Germline V CDR1 and CDR2: MDHEN, SYDVKM. With 5 bases clipped from V and 2 bases from J, the junction kept 9 bases outside the gene matches. This chain's CDR3 is CASSALDRDPYNEQFF. In nucleotides, the CDR3 is TGTGCCAGCAGTGCCTTAGACAGGGACCCCTACAATGAGCAGTTCTTC. The entire variable domain, with the rest obtained from reference TRBV28 and TRBJ2-1, is as follows: DVKVTQSSRYLVKRTGEKVFLECVQDMDHENMFWYRQDPGLGLRLIYFSYDVKMKEKGDIPEGYSVSREKKERFSLILESASTNQTSMYLCASSALDRDPYNEQFFGPGTRLTVL.

This clone was found once. The chain has TRBV27 and TRBJ2-2; 11 nucleotides match TRBD2. The CDR3 is made up of 21 amino acids. The J segment lost 7 bases and the V segment lost 5 bases, leaving 24 bases of the junction unmatched. Germline V gene lookup returns CDR1 MNHEY and CDR2 SMNVEV (reference sequence). The CDR3 reads CASSAKSSGGAYHIGGGELFF. DNA for the CDR3: TGTGCCAGCAGTGCCAAGAGTAGCGGGGGGGCCTATCACATCGGTGGCGGGGAGCTGTTTTTT.

The chain has TRBV27 and TRBJ1-2; 10 bases map to TRBD1. Germline CDR1 is MNHEY and CDR2 is SMNVEV (reference sequence). The CDR3 extends over 17 amino acids. V lost 5 bases to trimming and J lost 5 bases; unmatched junction nucleotides: 14. The CDR3 reads CASSAKHPGQGVYGYTF. CDR3 bases: TGTGCCAGCAGTGCAAAACACCCAGGACAGGGGGTATATGGCTACACCTTC.

This clone was recorded only once. V gene TRBV19 combines with J gene TRBJ1-2; tentatively, D is TRBD1 (5 bases). Germline CDR1 reads LNHDA; CDR2 reads SQIVND (reference sequence). With 3 bases removed from V and 1 base from J, the gap between germline ends came to 15 bases. The CDR3 consists of 16 residues. The DNA for the CDR3 is TGTGCCAGTAGTATCGGGTTCGGGGGAGGTAACTATGGCTACACCTTC. This codes for CASSIGFGGGNYGYTF.

The CDR3 is CAWSYRGLAEAFF. For the CDR3, the DNA is TGTGCCTGGAGTTACAGGGGGCTCGCTGAAGCTTTCTTT. The chain uses TRBV30 and TRBJ1-1; 9 bases match TRBD1. The CDR3 consists of 13 residues. V lost 2 bases and J lost 6; bases outside the gene matches: 4. Germline-derived CDR1 and CDR2 are GTSNPN and SVGIG (reference sequence).

The genes are TRBV28 and TRBJ2-7; 7 bases align to TRBD2. The CDR3 sequence is 14 residues long. Looked up from germline, CDR1 is MDHEN and CDR2 is SYDVKM. The V and J ends lost 10 bases and 4 bases, in that order; junction bases with no gene match: 13. CDR3 DNA sequence: TGTGCCACCCGGGGTAGCAGGGAGGGGTACGAGCAGTACTTC. Amino acids: CATRGSREGYEQYF.

CDR3 DNA: TGTGCCAGCAGCAGGGGCCCCCACTACGAGCAGTACTTC. Protein sequence: CASSRGPHYEQYF. V is TRBV6-1 and J is TRBJ2-7; D may be TRBD1 (6 bases). Germline lookup yields CDR1 MNHNS and CDR2 SASEGT. The CDR3 totals 13 residues. The V end was cut by 6 bases, the J end by 3 bases, with 12 bases between.

The V and J genes are TRBV9 and TRBJ1-6; TRBD1 might be the D (5 bases). Deletions cut 2 bases from V and 7 bases from J, with 19 bases between. This CDR3 contains 17 residues. Germline lookup yields CDR1 SGDLS and CDR2 YYNGEE. The CDR3 nucleotides are TGTGCCAGCAGCGTTGGGCCTCTATACGGGGGGAATTCACCCCTCCACTTT. Its protein product is CASSVGPLYGGNSPLHF.

The chain carries TRBV14 and TRBJ2-1, with 7 nucleotides matching TRBD2. The J segment lost 5 bases and the V segment lost 4 bases, leaving 11 bases of the junction unmatched. CDR3 length: 16 residues. Germline V gene sequence: CDR1 SGHDN, CDR2 FVKESK. This CDR3 is CASSRKSGIYDNEQFF. The CDR3 DNA sequence: TGTGCCAGCAGCCGTAAGAGCGGGATCTACGACAATGAGCAGTTCTTC.

V is TRBV27 and J is TRBJ2-5, with a tentative D call TRBD1 (6 bases). Trimming took off 5 bases at V and 4 bases at J, with 14 bases between the two ends. The CDR3 runs 14 residues. CDR1 is MNHEY and CDR2 is SMNVEV in the germline V gene (reference sequence). CDR3 nucleotides: TGTGCCAGCAGTCGACCCGACAGGTCAGAGACCCAGTACTTC. Its translation: CASSRPDRSETQYF.